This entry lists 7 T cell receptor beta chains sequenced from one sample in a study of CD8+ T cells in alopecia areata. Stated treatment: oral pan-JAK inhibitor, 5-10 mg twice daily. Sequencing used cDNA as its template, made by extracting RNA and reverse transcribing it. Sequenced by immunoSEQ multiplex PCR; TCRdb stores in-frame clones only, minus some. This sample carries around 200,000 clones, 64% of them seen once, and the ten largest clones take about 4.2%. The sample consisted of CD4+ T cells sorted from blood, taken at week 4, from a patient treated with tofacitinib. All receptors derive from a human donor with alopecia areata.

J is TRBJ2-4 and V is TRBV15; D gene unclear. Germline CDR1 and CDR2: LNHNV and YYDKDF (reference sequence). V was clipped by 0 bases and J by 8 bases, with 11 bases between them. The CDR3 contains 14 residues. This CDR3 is CATSRDRTQDIQYF. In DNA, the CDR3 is TGTGCCACCAGCAGAGATCGGACCCAAGACATTCAGTACTTC.

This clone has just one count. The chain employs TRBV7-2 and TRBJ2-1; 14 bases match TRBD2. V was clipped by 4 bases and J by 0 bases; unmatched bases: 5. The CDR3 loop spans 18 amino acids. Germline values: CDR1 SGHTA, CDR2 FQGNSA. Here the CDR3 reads CASSSGTSGGTSYNEQFF. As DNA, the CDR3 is TGTGCCAGCAGCTCCGGGACTAGCGGGGGAACCTCCTACAATGAGCAGTTCTTC.

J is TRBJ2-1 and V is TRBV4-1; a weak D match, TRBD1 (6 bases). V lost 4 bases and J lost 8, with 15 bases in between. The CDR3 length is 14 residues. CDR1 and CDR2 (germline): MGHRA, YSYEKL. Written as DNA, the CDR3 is TGCGCCAGCAGCCCCTTGCCGACAGGCGATGAGCAGTTCTTC. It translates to CASSPLPTGDEQFF.

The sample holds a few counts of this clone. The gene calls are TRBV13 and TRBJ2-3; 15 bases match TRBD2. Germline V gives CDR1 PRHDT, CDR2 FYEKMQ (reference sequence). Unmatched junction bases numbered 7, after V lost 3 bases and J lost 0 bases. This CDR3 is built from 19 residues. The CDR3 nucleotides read TGTGCCAGCAGCTTTGGAGGACTAGCGGGGGGGACTAGCACAGATACGCAGTATTTT. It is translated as CASSFGGLAGGTSTDTQYF.

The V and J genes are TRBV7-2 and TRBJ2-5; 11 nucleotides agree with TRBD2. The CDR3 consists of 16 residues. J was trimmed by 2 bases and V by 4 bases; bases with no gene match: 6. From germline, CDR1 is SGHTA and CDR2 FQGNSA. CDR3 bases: TGTGCCAGCAGCTCCCTAGCGGGGGGCCCTCAAGAGACCCAGTACTTC. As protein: CASSSLAGGPQETQYF.

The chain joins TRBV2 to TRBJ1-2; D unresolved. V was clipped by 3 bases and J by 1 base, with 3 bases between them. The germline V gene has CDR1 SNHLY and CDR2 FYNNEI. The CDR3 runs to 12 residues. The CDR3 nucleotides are TGTGCCAGCAGTGAGAGTAACTATGGCTACACCTTC. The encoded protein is CASSESNYGYTF. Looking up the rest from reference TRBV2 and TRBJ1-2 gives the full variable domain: EPEVTQTPSHQVTQMGQEVILRCVPISNHLYFYWYRQILGQKVEFLVSFYNNEISEKSEIFDDQFSVERPDGSNFTLKIRSTKLEDSAMYFCASSESNYGYTFGSGTRLTVV.

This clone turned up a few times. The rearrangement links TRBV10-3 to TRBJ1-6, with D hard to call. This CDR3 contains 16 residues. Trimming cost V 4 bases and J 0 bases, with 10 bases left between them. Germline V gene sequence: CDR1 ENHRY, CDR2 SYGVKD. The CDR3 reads CAISVAESSYNSPLHF. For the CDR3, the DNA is TGTGCCATCAGTGTGGCCGAAAGCTCCTATAATTCACCCCTCCACTTT.